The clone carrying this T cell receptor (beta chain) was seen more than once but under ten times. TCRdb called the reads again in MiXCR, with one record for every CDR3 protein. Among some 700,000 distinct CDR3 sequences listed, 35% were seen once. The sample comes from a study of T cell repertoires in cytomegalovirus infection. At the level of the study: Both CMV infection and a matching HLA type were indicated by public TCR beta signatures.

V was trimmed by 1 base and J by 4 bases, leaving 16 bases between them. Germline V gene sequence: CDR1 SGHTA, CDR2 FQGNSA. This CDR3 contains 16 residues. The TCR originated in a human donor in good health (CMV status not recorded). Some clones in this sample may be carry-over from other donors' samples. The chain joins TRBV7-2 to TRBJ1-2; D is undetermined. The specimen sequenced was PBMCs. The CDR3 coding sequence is TGTGCCAGCAGCTTAGAGTACGCAGCTGCTAGCTATGGCTACACCTTC. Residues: CASSLEYAAASYGYTF.